One sample yielded the 10 T cell receptor beta chains listed below, sequenced in a study of control samples from healthy donors and cancer patients. Profiling relied on immunoSEQ multiplex PCR, and the TCRdb table lists in-frame clones only, not all of them. The data show roughly 100,000 clones, 83% seen once. The source material was blood. The receptors shown here come from a woman in her fifties or sixties in good health.

This rearrangement joins TRBV28 to TRBJ1-3; maybe TRBD1 (5 bases). This CDR3 has 13 residues. Trimming took off 10 bases at V and 0 bases at J, with 10 bases between the two ends. From germline, CDR1 is MDHEN and CDR2 SYDVKM. In DNA, the CDR3 is TGTGCCACCGGGGGATTCTCTGGAAACACCATATATTTT. It is translated as CATGGFSGNTIYF.

The chain recombines TRBV20-1 with TRBJ2-7; tentatively, D is TRBD2 (5 bases). CDR3 length: 11 amino acids. V lost 6 bases to trimming and J lost 2 bases, with 8 bases between them. Germline loops: CDR1 DFQATT, CDR2 SNEGSKA (reference sequence). The CDR3 DNA follows: TGCAGTGCCCTAGCAACCTACGAGCAGTACTTC. As protein: CSALATYEQYF.

The V call is TRBV28, the J call TRBJ2-7; D remains ambiguous. CDR3 length: 12 residues. V was cut by 2 bases and J by 4 bases, with 6 bases left in between. Germline assignment: CDR1 MDHEN and CDR2 SYDVKM. The CDR3 DNA is TGTGCCAGCAGTTTAGTCGGTTACGAGCAGTACTTC. Its translation is CASSLVGYEQYF.

This clone came up a few times. The V gene is TRBV12-3 or TRBV12-4, the J gene TRBJ1-2; D unresolved. The CDR3 runs to 11 residues. The V end lost 10 bases, the J end lost 8 bases, and 14 bases lay between the germline ends. Written as DNA, the CDR3 is TGTGCCACCGAGGGAGGCGGAGGCTACACCTTC. Protein sequence: CATEGGGGYTF.

The chain employs TRBV2 and TRBJ1-5; no reliable D call. Germline CDR1 reads SNHLY; CDR2 reads FYNNEI. Between the trimmed V and J ends, which lost 6 bases and 4 bases, there was a span of 10 bases. The CDR3 has 13 residues. The CDR3: CASRVQRNQPQHF. In DNA, the CDR3 is TGTGCCAGCAGGGTCCAGAGGAATCAGCCCCAGCATTTT.

The gene calls are TRBV18 and TRBJ1-2, with TRBD1 as a possible D gene (5 bases). Germline lookup yields CDR1 KGHSH and CDR2 LQKENI. The CDR3 sequence is 14 residues long. Trimming removed 3 bases from V and 3 bases from J, with 11 bases in between. The CDR3 here is CASSPSGGYYGYTF. The CDR3 DNA reads as TGTGCCAGCTCACCTAGCGGGGGTTACTATGGCTACACCTTC.

The gene calls are TRBV27 and TRBJ1-2, with TRBD1 identical over 10 bases. V trimming: 4 bases; J trimming: 8 bases; junction bases outside the gene matches: 10. The CDR3 runs to 15 residues. In germline, CDR1 is MNHEY, CDR2 SMNVEV (reference sequence). CDR3 sequence: CASSSRDRGLGGYTF. Written as DNA, the CDR3 is TGTGCCAGCAGTTCCCGGGACAGGGGACTCGGGGGCTACACCTTC.

This chain links TRBV9 with TRBJ2-3; D might be TRBD2 (7 bases). Trimming stripped 4 bases from V and 9 bases from J, with 21 bases between. Germline CDR1 reads SGDLS; CDR2 reads YYNGEE. The length of the CDR3 is 15 residues. CDR3 region: CASSPIGGGAPTQYF. Written as DNA, the CDR3 is TGTGCCAGCAGCCCCATTGGAGGGGGGGCCCCGACGCAGTATTTT. Together with reference TRBV9 and TRBJ2-3, the CDR3 gives the full variable domain: DSGVTQTPKHLITATGQRVTLRCSPRSGDLSVYWYQQSLDQGLQFLIQYYNGEERAKGNILERFSAQQFPDLHSELNLSSLELGDSALYFCASSPIGGGAPTQYFGPGTRLTVL.

The DNA for the CDR3 is TGTGCCAGCAGTTACCCCAGCGGGGGGACAAGGACCCAGTACTTC. This gives the protein CASSYPSGGTRTQYF. The chain employs TRBV6-5 and TRBJ2-5; 9 nucleotides line up with TRBD2. The V gene's germline CDR1 is MNHEY and CDR2 SVGAGI. The CDR3 has 15 amino acids. Losses at the gene ends were 2 bases for V and 7 bases for J; bases not matched to a gene: 8.

CDR3 in amino acids: CASSAQGNQPQHF. CDR3 bases: TGTGCCAGCAGTGCACAGGGGAATCAGCCCCAGCATTTT. The chain recombines TRBV12-3 or TRBV12-4 with TRBJ1-5, with 7 bases aligning to TRBD1. The CDR3 has 13 residues. V lost 5 bases to trimming and J lost 4 bases; unmatched junction nucleotides: 2.